These 9 T cell receptor beta chains originate from one sample sequenced in a study of control samples from healthy donors and cancer patients. Sequenced by immunoSEQ multiplex PCR; TCRdb stores in-frame clones only, minus some. The sample records some 87,000 clones, about 79% being singletons. Sequences were obtained from PBMCs. Receptors originate from a man in his 60s with head and neck cancer.

This sequence joins TRBV6-5 and TRBJ2-7; 8 bases agree with TRBD1. J lost 3 bases, V lost 6 bases, and 4 bases had no gene match. CDR1 is MNHEY and CDR2 is SVGAGI in the germline V gene. The CDR3 runs 13 residues. CDR3 sequence reads: CASSRTGNYEQYF. Here the CDR3 DNA reads TGTGCCAGCAGCCGGACAGGGAACTACGAGCAGTACTTC.

The genes are TRBV28 and TRBJ2-1; TRBD2 aligns across 9 bases. Germline CDR1 and CDR2: MDHEN and SYDVKM. V trimming: 2 bases; J trimming: 10 bases; junction bases outside the gene matches: 6. CDR3 size: 14 residues. In DNA, the CDR3 is TGTGCCAGCAGTTTAGCGGGAGGGCAGAGGGAGCAGTTCTTC. Its translation: CASSLAGGQREQFF.

The chain recombines TRBV6-4 with TRBJ2-1, with 10 positions matching TRBD2. V dropped 0 bases and J dropped 7; count of bases not matched to a gene: 3. In germline, CDR1 is MRHNA, CDR2 SNTAGT. The CDR3 loop spans 15 amino acids. The CDR3 region is CASSDSASGSNEQFF. The CDR3 DNA reads TGTGCCAGCAGTGACTCGGCTAGCGGGAGTAATGAGCAGTTCTTC.

The J gene is TRBJ2-7, the V gene TRBV10-1, with 7 nucleotides matching TRBD1. Looked up from germline, CDR1 is WNHNN and CDR2 is SYGVQD (reference sequence). CDR3 size: 13 residues. V dropped 4 bases and J dropped 3; count of bases not matched to a gene: 3. For the CDR3, the DNA is TGCGCCAGCAGTGCGGGACAGAACTACGAGCAGTACTTC. Protein sequence: CASSAGQNYEQYF.

The V call is TRBV28, the J call TRBJ2-7; the match to TRBD1 covers 7 bases. Losses at the gene ends were 5 bases for V and 2 bases for J; bases not matched to a gene: 6. The CDR3 loop spans 14 amino acids. Germline lookup yields CDR1 MDHEN and CDR2 SYDVKM. The CDR3 reads CASSTGASPYEQYF. CDR3 bases: TGTGCCAGCAGTACAGGGGCCTCACCCTACGAGCAGTACTTC. The whole variable domain, remainder taken from reference TRBV28 and TRBJ2-7, is DVKVTQSSRYLVKRTGEKVFLECVQDMDHENMFWYRQDPGLGLRLIYFSYDVKMKEKGDIPEGYSVSREKKERFSLILESASTNQTSMYLCASSTGASPYEQYFGPGTRLTVT.

This clone is labeled medium-sized. The CDR3 loop is CASSLFSGVADEQYF. The CDR3 DNA reads TGTGCCAGCAGTTTATTTTCCGGGGTCGCAGACGAGCAGTACTTC. This rearrangement joins TRBV27 to TRBJ2-7, with D possibly being TRBD2 (5 bases). The CDR3 loop spans 15 amino acids. The V end was cut by 1 base, the J end by 5 bases, with 15 bases between. The germline V gene encodes CDR1 MNHEY and CDR2 SMNVEV (reference sequence).

This clone was detected once. The chain has TRBV18 and TRBJ2-7, with unresolved D. The CDR3 sequence is 14 residues long. Germline CDR1 reads KGHSH; CDR2 reads LQKENI. V gave up 6 bases and J gave up 5 bases, with 17 bases separating them. CDR3 sequence reads: CASSLPGSGDEQYF. The DNA for the CDR3 is TGTGCCAGCTCGCTACCGGGCTCCGGCGACGAGCAGTACTTC.

The chain is built from TRBV7-9 and TRBJ1-6, with a weak D call TRBD1 (6 bases). The CDR3 extends over 13 amino acids. In germline, CDR1 is SEHNR, CDR2 FQNEAQ (reference sequence). V was cut by 4 bases and J by 12 bases, with 13 bases left in between. CDR3 protein: CASSSERGGPLHF. For the CDR3, the DNA is TGTGCCAGCAGCTCCGAGAGAGGGGGACCCCTCCACTTT.

This clone showed up just a few times. This rearrangement joins TRBV7-9 to TRBJ2-5; D remains ambiguous. From germline, CDR1 is SEHNR and CDR2 FQNEAQ (reference sequence). V lost 2 bases, J lost 5 bases, and 6 bases lay in between. CDR3 length: 12 amino acids. DNA for the CDR3: TGTGCCAGCAGCTTAAATGTGGAGACCCAGTACTTC. Its translation is CASSLNVETQYF.